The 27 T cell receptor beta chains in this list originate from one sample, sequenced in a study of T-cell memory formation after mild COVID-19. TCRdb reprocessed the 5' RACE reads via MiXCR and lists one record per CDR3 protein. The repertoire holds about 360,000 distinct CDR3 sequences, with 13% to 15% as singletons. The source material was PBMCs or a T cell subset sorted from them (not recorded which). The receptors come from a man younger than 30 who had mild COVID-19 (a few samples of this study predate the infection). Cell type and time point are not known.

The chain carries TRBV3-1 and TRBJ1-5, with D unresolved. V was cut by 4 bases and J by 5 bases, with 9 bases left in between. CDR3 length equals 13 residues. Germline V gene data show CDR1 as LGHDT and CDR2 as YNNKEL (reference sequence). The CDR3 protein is CASSRAPDQPQHF. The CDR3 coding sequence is TGTGCCAGCAGCCGGGCCCCAGATCAGCCCCAGCATTTT.

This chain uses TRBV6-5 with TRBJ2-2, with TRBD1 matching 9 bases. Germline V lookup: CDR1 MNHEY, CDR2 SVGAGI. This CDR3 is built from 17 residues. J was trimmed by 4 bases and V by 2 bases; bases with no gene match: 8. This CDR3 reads CASSYMGQGLTTGELFF. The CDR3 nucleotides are TGTGCCAGCAGTTACATGGGACAGGGCCTTACCACCGGGGAGCTGTTTTTT.

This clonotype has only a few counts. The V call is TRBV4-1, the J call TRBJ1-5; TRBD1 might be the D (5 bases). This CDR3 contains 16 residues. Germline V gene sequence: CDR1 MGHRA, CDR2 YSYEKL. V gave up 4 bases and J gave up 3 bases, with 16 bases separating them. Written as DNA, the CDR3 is TGCGCCAGCAGCCCGGGGCAGGGCCCTATCAATCAGCCCCAGCATTTT. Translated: CASSPGQGPINQPQHF.

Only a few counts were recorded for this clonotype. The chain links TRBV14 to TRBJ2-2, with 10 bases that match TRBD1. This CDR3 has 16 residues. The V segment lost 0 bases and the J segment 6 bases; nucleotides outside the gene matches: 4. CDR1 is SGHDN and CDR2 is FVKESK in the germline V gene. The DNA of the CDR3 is TGTGCCAGCAGCCAAGAGGGGACAGGGGATCCCGGGGAGCTGTTTTTT. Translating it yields CASSQEGTGDPGELFF. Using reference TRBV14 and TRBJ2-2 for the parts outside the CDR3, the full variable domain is EAGVTQFPSHSVIEKGQTVTLRCDPISGHDNLYWYRRVMGKEIKFLLHFVKESKQDESGMPNNRFLAERTGGTYSTLKVQPAELEDSGVYFCASSQEGTGDPGELFFGEGSRLTVL.

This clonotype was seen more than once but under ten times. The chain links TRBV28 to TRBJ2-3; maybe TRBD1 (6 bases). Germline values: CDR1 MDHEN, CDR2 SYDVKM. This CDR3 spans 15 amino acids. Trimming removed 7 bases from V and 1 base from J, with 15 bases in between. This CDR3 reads CASIPSPGGTDTQYF. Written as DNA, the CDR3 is TGTGCCAGCATCCCATCCCCAGGGGGCACAGATACGCAGTATTTT.

This chain's CDR3 is CASHRDTGELFF. The CDR3 DNA follows: TGTGCCAGCCACAGGGACACCGGGGAGCTGTTTTTT. The chain recombines TRBV5-4 with TRBJ2-2, with TRBD1 as a possible D gene (6 bases). The germline gives CDR1 SGHNT, CDR2 YYREEE (reference sequence). The CDR3 has 12 residues. Deletions cut 7 bases from V and 3 bases from J, with 7 bases between.

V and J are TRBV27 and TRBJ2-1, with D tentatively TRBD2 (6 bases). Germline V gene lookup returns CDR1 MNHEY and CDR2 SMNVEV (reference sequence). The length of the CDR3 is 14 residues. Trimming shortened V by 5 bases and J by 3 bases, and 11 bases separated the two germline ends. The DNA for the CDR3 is TGTGCCAGCAGTCCAGGACTATTCTACAATGAGCAGTTCTTC. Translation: CASSPGLFYNEQFF.

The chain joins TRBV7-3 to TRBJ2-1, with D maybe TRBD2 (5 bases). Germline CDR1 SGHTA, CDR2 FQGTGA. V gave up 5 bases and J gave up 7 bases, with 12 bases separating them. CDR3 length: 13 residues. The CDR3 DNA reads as TGTGCCAGCAGCGAGGAGGTAGGGAATGAGCAGTTCTTC. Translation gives CASSEEVGNEQFF.

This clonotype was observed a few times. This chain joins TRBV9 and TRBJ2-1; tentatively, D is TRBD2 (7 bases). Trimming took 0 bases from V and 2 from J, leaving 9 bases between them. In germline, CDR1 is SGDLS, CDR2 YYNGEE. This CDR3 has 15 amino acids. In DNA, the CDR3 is TGTGCCAGCAGCGTAGCGGGGGGCCCCTACAATGAGCAGTTCTTC. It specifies CASSVAGGPYNEQFF.

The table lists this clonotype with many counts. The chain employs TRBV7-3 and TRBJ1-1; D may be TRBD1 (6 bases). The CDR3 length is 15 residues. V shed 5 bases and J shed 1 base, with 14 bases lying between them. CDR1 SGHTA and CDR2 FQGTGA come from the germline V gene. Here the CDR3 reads CASSKTGSRNTEAFF. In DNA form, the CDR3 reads TGTGCCAGCAGCAAAACAGGGTCGCGGAACACTGAAGCTTTCTTT.

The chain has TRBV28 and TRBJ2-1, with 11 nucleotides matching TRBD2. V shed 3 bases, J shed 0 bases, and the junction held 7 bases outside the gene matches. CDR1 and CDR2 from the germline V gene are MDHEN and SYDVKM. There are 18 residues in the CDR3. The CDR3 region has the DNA TGTGCCAGCAGTTTTCTAGCGGGGGGCCTTAGCTCCTACAATGAGCAGTTCTTC. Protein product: CASSFLAGGLSSYNEQFF.

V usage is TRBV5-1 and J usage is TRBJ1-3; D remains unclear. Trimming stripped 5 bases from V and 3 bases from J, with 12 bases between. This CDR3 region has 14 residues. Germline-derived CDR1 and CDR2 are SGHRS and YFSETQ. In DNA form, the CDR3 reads TGCGCCAGCAGAAACGGGCAGGATGGAAACACCATATATTTT. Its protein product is CASRNGQDGNTIYF.

The CDR3 coding sequence is TGTGCCAGCAGTTTGCCCCACCACCGGGAAGCTGACGAGCAGTACGTC. It translates to CASSLPHHREADEQYV. V and J are TRBV27 and TRBJ2-7, with D tentatively TRBD2 (5 bases). Germline lookup yields CDR1 MNHEY and CDR2 SMNVEV (reference sequence). V lost 3 bases and J 5 bases, leaving 20 bases between the germline ends. The CDR3 totals 16 residues.

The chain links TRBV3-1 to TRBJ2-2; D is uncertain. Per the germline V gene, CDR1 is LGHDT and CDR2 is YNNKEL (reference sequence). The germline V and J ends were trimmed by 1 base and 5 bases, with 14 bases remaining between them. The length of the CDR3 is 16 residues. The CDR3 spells CASSQASSRSTGELFF. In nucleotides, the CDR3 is TGTGCCAGCAGCCAAGCCAGTAGTAGGTCGACCGGGGAGCTGTTTTTT.

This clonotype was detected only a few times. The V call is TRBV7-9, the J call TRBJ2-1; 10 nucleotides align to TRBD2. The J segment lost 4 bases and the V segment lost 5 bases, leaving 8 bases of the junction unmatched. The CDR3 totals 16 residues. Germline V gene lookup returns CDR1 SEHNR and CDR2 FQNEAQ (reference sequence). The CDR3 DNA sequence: TGTGCCAGCAGCGCTTCACTAGCGGGGCCTTACAATGAGCAGTTCTTC. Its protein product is CASSASLAGPYNEQFF.

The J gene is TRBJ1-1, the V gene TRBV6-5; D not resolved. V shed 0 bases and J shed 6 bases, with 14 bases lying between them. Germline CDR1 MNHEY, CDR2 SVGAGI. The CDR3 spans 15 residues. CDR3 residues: CASSYSTDGRAEAFF. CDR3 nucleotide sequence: TGTGCCAGCAGTTACTCGACGGACGGCCGCGCTGAAGCTTTCTTT.

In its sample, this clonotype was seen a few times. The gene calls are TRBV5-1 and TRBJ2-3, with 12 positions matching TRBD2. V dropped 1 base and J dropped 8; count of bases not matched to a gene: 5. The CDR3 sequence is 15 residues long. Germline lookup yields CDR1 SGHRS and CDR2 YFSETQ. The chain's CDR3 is CASSLMGLAGGTQYF. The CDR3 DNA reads TGCGCCAGCAGCTTGATGGGACTAGCGGGCGGTACGCAGTATTTT.

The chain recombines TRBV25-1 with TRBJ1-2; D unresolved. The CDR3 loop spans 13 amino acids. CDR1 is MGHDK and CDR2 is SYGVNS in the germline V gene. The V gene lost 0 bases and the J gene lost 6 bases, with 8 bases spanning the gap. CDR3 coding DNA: TGTGCCAGCAGTGAATACCGGGAAGATGGCTACACCTTC. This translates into CASSEYREDGYTF.

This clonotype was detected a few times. In nucleotides, the CDR3 is TGCAGTGCTAGGATTACCGGGACAGGGACTAGCACAGATACGCAGTATTTT. This gives the protein CSARITGTGTSTDTQYF. V is TRBV20-1 and J is TRBJ2-3; 9 bases are shared with TRBD1. J was trimmed by 0 bases and V by 3 bases; bases with no gene match: 10. Germline loops: CDR1 DFQATT, CDR2 SNEGSKA (reference sequence). CDR3 length equals 17 residues.

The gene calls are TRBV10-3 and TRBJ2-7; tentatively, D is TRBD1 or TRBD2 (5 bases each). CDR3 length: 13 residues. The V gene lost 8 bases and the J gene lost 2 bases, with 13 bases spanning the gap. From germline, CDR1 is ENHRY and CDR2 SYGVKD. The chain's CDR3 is CAIARDRPYEQYF. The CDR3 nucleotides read TGTGCCATCGCCCGGGACCGTCCCTACGAGCAGTACTTC.

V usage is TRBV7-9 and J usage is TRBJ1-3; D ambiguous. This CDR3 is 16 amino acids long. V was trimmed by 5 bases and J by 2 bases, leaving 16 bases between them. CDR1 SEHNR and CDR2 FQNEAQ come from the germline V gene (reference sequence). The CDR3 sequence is CASSAPGQTAGNTIYF. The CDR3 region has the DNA TGTGCCAGCAGCGCGCCCGGGCAAACAGCTGGAAACACCATATATTTT.

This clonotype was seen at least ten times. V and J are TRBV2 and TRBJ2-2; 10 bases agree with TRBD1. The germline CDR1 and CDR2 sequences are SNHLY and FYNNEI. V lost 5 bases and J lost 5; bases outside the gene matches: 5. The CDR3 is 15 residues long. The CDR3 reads CASSYRDRGTGELFF. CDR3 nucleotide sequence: TGTGCCAGCAGTTACCGGGACAGGGGTACCGGGGAGCTGTTTTTT.

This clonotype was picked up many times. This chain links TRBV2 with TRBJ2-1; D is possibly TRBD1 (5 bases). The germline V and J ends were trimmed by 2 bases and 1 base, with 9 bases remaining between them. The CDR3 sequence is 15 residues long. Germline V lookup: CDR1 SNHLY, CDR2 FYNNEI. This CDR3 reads CASSEQGYSYNEQFF. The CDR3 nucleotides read TGTGCCAGCAGTGAACAGGGCTATTCCTACAATGAGCAGTTCTTC.

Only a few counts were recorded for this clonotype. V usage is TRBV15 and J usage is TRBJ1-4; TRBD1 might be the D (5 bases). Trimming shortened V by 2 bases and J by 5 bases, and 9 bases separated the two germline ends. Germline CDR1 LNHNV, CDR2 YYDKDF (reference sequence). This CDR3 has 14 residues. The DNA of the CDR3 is TGTGCCACCAGCAGATTGGGGCAGAATGAAAAACTGTTTTTT. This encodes CATSRLGQNEKLFF.

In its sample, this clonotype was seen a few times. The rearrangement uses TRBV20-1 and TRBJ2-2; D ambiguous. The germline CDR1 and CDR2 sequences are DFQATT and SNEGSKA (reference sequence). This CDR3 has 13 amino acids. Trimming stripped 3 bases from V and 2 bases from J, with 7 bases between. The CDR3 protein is CSASRQNTGELFF. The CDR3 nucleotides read TGCAGTGCTAGTCGGCAAAACACCGGGGAGCTGTTTTTT.

CDR3 loop: CASSDRETQYF. The CDR3 bases are TGTGCCAGCAGTGACAGGGAGACCCAGTACTTC. The chain recombines TRBV6-5 with TRBJ2-5; tentatively, D is TRBD1 (6 bases). This CDR3 has 11 amino acids. V was cut by 5 bases and J by 5 bases, with 6 bases left in between. In germline, CDR1 is MNHEY, CDR2 SVGAGI.

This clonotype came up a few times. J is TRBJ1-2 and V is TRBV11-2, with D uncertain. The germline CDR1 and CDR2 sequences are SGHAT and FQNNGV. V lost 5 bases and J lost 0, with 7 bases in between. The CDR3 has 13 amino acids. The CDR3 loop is CASSITANYGYTF. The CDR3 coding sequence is TGTGCCAGCAGCATAACAGCTAACTATGGCTACACCTTC.